This TCR beta chain was identified during a study of early T cells in non-severe SARS-CoV-2 infection. Overall study context: Sequencing was performed on bulk RNA from unsorted whole blood, leaving chains unpaired.

The germline CDR1 and CDR2 sequences are DFQATT and SNEGSKA (reference sequence). The V segment lost 5 bases and the J segment 6 bases; nucleotides outside the gene matches: 10. The CDR3 is 15 amino acids. TCRdb re-analysed the 5' RACE reads in MiXCR, keeping a single row per CDR3 protein. The sample carries about 60,000 distinct CDR3 sequences, around 5.6% recorded once. The chain has TRBV20-1 and TRBJ2-1; 10 bases align to TRBD1. The material sequenced was whole blood. The sequence was obtained from an adult who was a healthcare worker with PCR-confirmed SARS-CoV-2 infection or an uninfected control (not recorded which). For the CDR3, the DNA is TGCAGTGCTCCGAGAGGGACAGGGGTTCGCAATGAGCAGTTCTTC. Translating it yields CSAPRGTGVRNEQFF.